The subject of this entry is one T cell receptor beta chain. Its antigen is not identified. Clones were read by immunoSEQ multiplex PCR, and TCRdb kept only the in-frame ones, dropping some. Altogether over a million clones are present, approximately 96% being singletons, with the ten largest covering about 1%. The data stem from a study of shared clonotypes between healthy human individuals. Regarding the study as a whole: Clonotype sharing across donors was expected to vary with sequencing depth.

The germline gives CDR1 WSHSY, CDR2 SAAADI. CDR3 length: 17 residues. V lost 6 bases and J lost 2; bases outside the gene matches: 15. The TCR sequence derives from a man between 25 and 39 years old in good health. Sequenced input: naive CD4+ T cells sorted from blood. Specified subset: CD45RA+ positively selected. The chain employs TRBV10-2 and TRBJ2-7, with 8 bases matching TRBD1. CDR3: CASRRTGSATLAYEQYF. The CDR3 region has the DNA TGCGCCAGCAGGAGGACAGGGAGCGCTACCCTGGCCTACGAGCAGTACTTC.